A selection of T cell receptor beta chains follows, all from one sample in a study of blood T cell repertoires in COVID-19. Using immunoSEQ multiplex PCR, the repertoire was profiled, and TCRdb retains in-frame clones only, with some absent. The sample consists of about 320,000 clones, approximately 88% of them appearing once. Sequencing was performed on peripheral blood. The source of these receptors is a man between 18 and 29 years old who had recovered from COVID-19. Both conserved end residues are part of each CDR3. Each record gives: D gene, V gene, J gene, CDR3 length, clone size, CDR3 DNA, CDR3 protein. A D gene is named only where the DNA matches it firmly. A clone size is listed for some rows: how often the clone was seen (once, few, many), or a class if it is expanded.

.	TRBV2	TRBJ2-1	14	few	TGTGCCAGCAGGGTATGGCGGGCCGACAATGAGCAGTTCTTC	CASRVWRADNEQFF
.	TRBV7-8	TRBJ2-5	14	once	TGTGCCAGCAGCCCCGACAGGTTCCAAGAGACCCAGTACTTC	CASSPDRFQETQYF
TRBD1	TRBV10-3	TRBJ1-2	13	.	TGTGCCATCCAGCAGGGGGCAGGCCTTGGCTACACCTTC	CAIQQGAGLGYTF
.	TRBV9	TRBJ2-7	15	.	TGTGCCAGCAGCCACTCTCCAGGTCACACCTACGAGCAGTACTTC	CASSHSPGHTYEQYF
.	TRBV7-2	TRBJ1-1	14	.	TGTGCCAGCAGCTTACTCCTCAGGGACACTGAAGCTTTCTTT	CASSLLLRDTEAFF
.	TRBV11-2	TRBJ1-1	12	.	TGTGCCAGCAGGGGGGGTAACACTGAAGCTTTCTTT	CASRGGNTEAFF
TRBD2	TRBV10-2	TRBJ2-3	15	.	TGCGCCAGCAGTGTTTCGGAGAGCGGGGGAGGGAAGCAGTATTTT	CASSVSESGGGKQYF
.	TRBV20-1	TRBJ1-4	15	.	TGCAGTGCTAGTGGGAGGGCCGGGTCCGGGGAAAAACTGTTTTTT	CSASGRAGSGEKLFF
TRBD2	TRBV5-1	TRBJ2-3	16	.	TGCGCCAGCAGCTTGGAGGGGAGGGCGAACACAGATACGCAGTATTTT	CASSLEGRANTDTQYF
.	TRBV6-2/TRBV6-3	TRBJ2-1	15	.	TGTGCCAGCAGTTACGCAGGGGGGCATTACAATGAGCAGTTCTTC	CASSYAGGHYNEQFF
TRBD1	TRBV19	TRBJ2-7	12	.	TGTGCCAGTAGTAGACAGGGATACGAGCAGTACTTC	CASSRQGYEQYF
TRBD1	TRBV7-9	TRBJ1-5	14	.	TGTGCCAGCAGCCCGGACAGGGTCAATCAGCCCCAGCATTTT	CASSPDRVNQPQHF
TRBD2	TRBV29-1	TRBJ2-1	14	.	TGCAGCGCCTTACTAGCGGACTCCTACAATGAGCAGTTCTTC	CSALLADSYNEQFF
.	TRBV27	TRBJ2-7	15	.	TGTGCCAGCAGTCTACTATCGGGAGCAGTCTACGAGCAGTACTTC	CASSLLSGAVYEQYF
.	TRBV19	TRBJ2-5	13	.	TGTGCCAGTAGGGAGGACTGGGAAGAGACCCAGTACTTC	CASREDWEETQYF
TRBD1	TRBV18	TRBJ2-7	15	.	TGTGCCAGCTCACCTGGGACAGGGGGTTTCTACGAGCAGTACTTC	CASSPGTGGFYEQYF
TRBD1	TRBV6-2/TRBV6-3	TRBJ2-7	17	.	TGTGCCAGCAGTTACCCGGAGACAGGGATAGTCCCCTACGAGCAGTACTTC	CASSYPETGIVPYEQYF
.	TRBV7-3	TRBJ2-5	13	.	TGTGCCAGCAGCTTACGTCGCCAAGAGACCCAGTACTTC	CASSLRRQETQYF
TRBD2	TRBV4-2	TRBJ2-3	20	.	TGTGCCAGCAGCCAGCAACTCGGACTAGCGGGGCCTGGATCCACAGATACGCAGTATTTT	CASSQQLGLAGPGSTDTQYF
.	TRBV6-2/TRBV6-3	TRBJ2-7	16	.	TGTGCCAGCAGTTTTTCCTTGGGCCCCAACTCCTACGAGCAGTACTTC	CASSFSLGPNSYEQYF
.	TRBV9	TRBJ1-1	14	.	TGTGCCAGCAGCAGGACGGACATGAACACTGAAGCTTTCTTT	CASSRTDMNTEAFF
.	TRBV5-1	TRBJ2-2	14	few	TGCGCCAGCTACCAGGAGGGTCACACCGGGGAGCTGTTTTTT	CASYQEGHTGELFF
TRBD2	TRBV14	TRBJ2-5	19	.	TGTGCCAGCAGCCAAGAATCCAAGACTAGCGGGAGTGTGGGGGAGACCCAGTACTTC	CASSQESKTSGSVGETQYF
.	TRBV7-9	TRBJ1-2	12	once	TGTGCCAGCAGCTTAGCCGGCCAGTCGGGGACCTTC	CASSLAGQSGTF
TRBD2	TRBV4-2	TRBJ2-7	15	once	TGTGCCAGCAGCCAAGGGGGCGGGGGGGCCTACGAGCAGTACTTC	CASSQGGGGAYEQYF
TRBD1	TRBV20-1	TRBJ1-1	15	.	TGCAGTGCTAGTAATCCGGACAGGGCGGACACTGAAGCTTTCTTT	CSASNPDRADTEAFF
.	TRBV5-1	TRBJ2-3	13	.	TGCGCCAGCAGCTTGGGGGCCGCAGGAACGCAGTATTTT	CASSLGAAGTQYF
.	TRBV6-5	TRBJ2-2	13	.	TGTGCCAGCACCCAAGGGGGTTTCGGGGAGCTGTTTTTT	CASTQGGFGELFF
.	TRBV7-3	TRBJ2-1	14	many	TGTGCCAGCAGCTCCCCTAGTACCCCCAATGAGCAGTTCTTC	CASSSPSTPNEQFF
TRBD1	TRBV2	TRBJ1-1	16	.	TGTGCCAGCAGTGAAGGGACAGGGAGGCTGGTCACTGAAGCTTTCTTT	CASSEGTGRLVTEAFF
.	TRBV6-5	TRBJ1-2	13	once	TGTGCCAGCAGCGAGGGTACAAACTATGGCTACACCTTC	CASSEGTNYGYTF
TRBD2	TRBV4-1	TRBJ2-3	16	.	TGCGCCAGCAGCCAGGGGCTAGCGGGAGCAACAGATACGCAGTATTTT	CASSQGLAGATDTQYF
.	TRBV19	TRBJ1-1	15	.	TGTGCCAGTACTCTATCTGGGGGGTACCGCACTGAAGCTTTCTTT	CASTLSGGYRTEAFF
TRBD1	TRBV10-3	TRBJ2-1	15	.	TGTGCCATCAGTGAGGACAGGGGAACCTACAATGAGCAGTTCTTC	CAISEDRGTYNEQFF
.	TRBV19	TRBJ2-3	15	.	TGTGCCAGTAGTTATGGACATCAGGGTACAGATACGCAGTATTTT	CASSYGHQGTDTQYF
TRBD1	TRBV6-1	TRBJ1-1	17	once	TGTGCCAGCAGTGACCTAGATCTCCGGGACAGTACCTCTGAAGCTTTCTTT	CASSDLDLRDSTSEAFF
TRBD1	TRBV11-2	TRBJ1-5	15	.	TGTGCCAGCAGCCACACCGGGACAGACAATCAGCCCCAGCATTTT	CASSHTGTDNQPQHF
.	TRBV20-1	TRBJ2-3	17	.	TGCAGTGCTAGTGGATTAGGCCGAGGGGGGGAGACAGATACGCAGTATTTT	CSASGLGRGGETDTQYF
TRBD1	TRBV12-3/TRBV12-4	TRBJ1-5	13	.	TGTGCCAGCAGAGGACAGGACAATCAGCCCCAGCATTTT	CASRGQDNQPQHF
.	TRBV19	TRBJ2-7	13	.	TGTGCCAGTAGTATCACAGAAGTCTACGAGCAGTACTTC	CASSITEVYEQYF
TRBD2	TRBV5-1	TRBJ2-1	16	.	TGCGCCAGCAGCTCTCTAGCGGGAGGGTATGGGAATGAGCAGTTCTTC	CASSSLAGGYGNEQFF
TRBD1	TRBV6-5	TRBJ1-2	15	.	TGTGCCAGCAGTTACGTATTTAACAGGGGCTATGGCTACACCTTC	CASSYVFNRGYGYTF
.	TRBV6-2/TRBV6-3	TRBJ2-2	14	.	TGTGCCAGCAGTTACTCAGGAGCCACCGGGGAGCTGTTTTTT	CASSYSGATGELFF
.	TRBV25-1	TRBJ1-3	13	.	TGTGCCAGCAGTGGTAACTCTGGAAACACCATATATTTT	CASSGNSGNTIYF
TRBD1	TRBV9	TRBJ1-2	14	.	TGTGCCAGCAGCTTCAGGACAGGGGGCTATGGCTACACCTTC	CASSFRTGGYGYTF
.	TRBV10-1	TRBJ1-2	15	.	TGCGCCAGTCCCTTCGACAGGAAAGCTAACTATGGCTACACCTTC	CASPFDRKANYGYTF
.	TRBV9	TRBJ1-2	17	.	TGTGCCAGCAGCCCCCAGTCAGGATACGTAGCTAACTATGGCTACACCTTC	CASSPQSGYVANYGYTF
TRBD1	TRBV7-6	TRBJ2-1	14	.	TGTGCCAGCAGCTTAACCCAGGGGGACAATGAGCAGTTCTTC	CASSLTQGDNEQFF
.	TRBV4-1	TRBJ2-1	17	.	TGCGCCAGCAGCCAAGAAACGGAGGGACCAGTCTACAATGAGCAGTTCTTC	CASSQETEGPVYNEQFF
.	TRBV5-4	TRBJ1-6	14	once	TGTGCCAGCAGCGCGACACCCTATAATTCACCCCTCCACTTT	CASSATPYNSPLHF
TRBD2	TRBV27	TRBJ2-1	14	.	TGTGCCAGCAGTAAGTCCGGGGGGTCCAATGAGCAGTTCTTC	CASSKSGGSNEQFF
.	TRBV11-2	TRBJ1-4	15	.	TGTGCCAGCAGCTTAGTGGGGGGTTTCGGTGAAAAACTGTTTTTT	CASSLVGGFGEKLFF
TRBD2	TRBV19	TRBJ2-1	16	.	TGTGCCAGTAGTATACTAGCGGGAGTCTCCTACAATGAGCAGTTCTTC	CASSILAGVSYNEQFF
.	TRBV6-2/TRBV6-3	TRBJ1-5	14	.	TGTGCCAGCAGTTACGGGCAGGGAGGCCAGCCCCAGCATTTT	CASSYGQGGQPQHF
.	TRBV6-5	TRBJ2-1	13	.	TGTGCCAGCTCCCTCGGGGTTTACAATGAGCAGTTCTTC	CASSLGVYNEQFF
.	TRBV2	TRBJ2-7	14	.	TGTGCCAGCAGCCTACATCCGGGGGTCTACGAGCAGTACTTC	CASSLHPGVYEQYF
.	TRBV3-1/TRBV3-2	TRBJ2-5	14	.	TGTGCCAGCAGCCTATCCCACTTCCAAGAGACCCAGTACTTC	CASSLSHFQETQYF
TRBD1	TRBV5-1	TRBJ1-1	14	.	TGCGCCAGCAGCTTGCAGGGGGGTAACACTGAAGCTTTCTTT	CASSLQGGNTEAFF
.	TRBV27	TRBJ2-1	15	.	TGTGCCAGCAGTTTAGGGGGGAGCTCCTACAATGAGCAGTTCTTC	CASSLGGSSYNEQFF
.	TRBV7-3	TRBJ1-1	13	.	TGTGCCAGCAGCTTAACGACAAACACTGAAGCTTTCTTT	CASSLTTNTEAFF